This entry features one T cell receptor (beta chain) sequence. Antigen unknown. CDR3 length equals 15 residues. Germline V gives CDR1 MNHNY, CDR2 SVGAGI (reference sequence). This sample is drawn from a study of cytomegalovirus exposure and HLA in healthy donors. Across the whole study: T cells numbering about 180 million yielded around 120 million unique TCR beta sequences in an earlier analysis. The study, taken as a whole, reports: Later work found that TCR association rates differed between HLA loci; DRB1 had the most and HLA-C the fewest.

The primer mix had 60 Vbeta and 13 Jbeta primers. Produced via immunoSEQ multiplex PCR; TCRdb's table is partial and in-frame only. The sample spans some 47,000 clones; the ten largest clones claim under 2.5%. Each of the donors was a healthy bone marrow donor. The source material was PBMCs. The chain is built from TRBV6-6 and TRBJ2-5, with 11 bases matching TRBD2. The end of the DNA aligns better with TRBJ2-7, so the J call may be wrong. This TCR was recovered from a middle-aged woman in good health and CMV-seronegative. Here the CDR3 DNA reads TGTGCCAGCAGCAAAAGACTAGCGGGGATCTACGAGCAGTACTTC. It is translated as CASSKRLAGIYEQYF.